This T cell receptor beta chain was observed in a study of shared clonotypes between healthy human individuals. After removal of 1 base from V and 1 base from J, the junction contained 7 bases not matched to a gene. The CDR3 is 16 residues long. Germline values: CDR1 SGHTA, CDR2 FQGNSA. Sequencing was performed with immunoSEQ multiplex PCR; in TCRdb, only in-frame clones are kept and a portion is missing. Altogether roughly 2 million clones are present, roughly 95% being singletons, with the ten largest covering 0.1% to 0.15%. The chain recombines TRBV7-2 with TRBJ2-7; 7 bases are a match to TRBD2. The sequence was collected from a man aged 18 to 35 in good health. The specimen sequenced was naive CD4+ T cells sorted from blood. Subset denoted: CD45RA+ positively selected. In DNA, the CDR3 is TGTGCCAGCAGCTTAGAGGGAGGGGTAAAGTCCTACGAGCAGTACTTC. Translating it yields CASSLEGGVKSYEQYF. Full variable domain (remainder filled in from reference TRBV7-2 and TRBJ2-7): GAGVSQSPSNKVTEKGKDVELRCDPISGHTALYWYRQSLGQGLEFLIYFQGNSAPDKSGLPSDRFSAERTGGSVSTLTIQRTQQEDSAVYLCASSLEGGVKSYEQYFGPGTRLTVT.